This T cell receptor beta chain was retrieved from a study of OX40 agonist ivuxolimab in advanced cancers. V was shortened by 4 bases and J by 7 bases, with 7 bases between the two germline ends. The CDR3 covers 11 residues. Germline V gene sequence: CDR1 ENHRY, CDR2 SYGVKD. Libraries were prepared by immunoSEQ multiplex PCR; TCRdb keeps only in-frame clonotypes and omits some of them. The table lists approximately 70,000 clones, roughly 80% of them singletons. The sample in question was CD4+ or CD8+ T cells sorted from blood, obtained in a trial of the OX40 agonist ivuxolimab. This clonotype was sampled from an adult with an advanced solid tumor such as melanoma, head and neck, liver or kidney cancer. J is TRBJ1-2 and V is TRBV10-3; a possible D gene is TRBD1 (5 bases). CDR3 sequence reads: CAISGQIGYTF. For the CDR3, the DNA is TGTGCCATCAGTGGACAGATTGGCTACACCTTC.